The next 3 T cell receptor beta chains were all read from a single sample in a study of T cell responses to AZD1222 COVID-19 vaccine. Method: immunoSEQ multiplex PCR; TCRdb's copy keeps in-frame clones and lacks some. The sample records around 220,000 clones, roughly 94% being singletons. The source was peripheral blood, collected 28 days after the second dose of the MenACWY control vaccine. These receptors originate from an adult who received the MenACWY meningococcal vaccine as a control.

This rearrangement joins TRBV7-9 to TRBJ2-1, with 10 bases identical to TRBD2. The V gene's germline CDR1 is SEHNR and CDR2 FQNEAQ (reference sequence). The J segment lost 5 bases and the V segment lost 2 bases, leaving 3 bases of the junction unmatched. The CDR3 totals 15 residues. The CDR3 sequence is CASSLISGGDNEQFF. The DNA for the CDR3 is TGTGCCAGCAGCTTAATCAGCGGGGGGGACAATGAGCAGTTCTTC.

V and J are TRBV11-3 and TRBJ2-5, with D perhaps assigned TRBD1 or TRBD2 (5 bases each). Trimming removed 9 bases from V and 5 bases from J, with 16 bases in between. CDR1 and CDR2 from the germline V gene are SGHNT and YENEEA. CDR3 length: 13 amino acids. The CDR3 DNA reads TGTGCCAGTTCCCGGGACCCTGGGGAGACCCAGTACTTC. As protein: CASSRDPGETQYF.

The rearrangement links TRBV5-6 to TRBJ1-1; 8 bases agree with TRBD1. From germline, CDR1 is SGHDT and CDR2 YYEEEE. The CDR3 totals 16 residues. The V segment lost 1 base and the J segment 6 bases; nucleotides outside the gene matches: 11. The CDR3 coding sequence is TGTGCCAGCAGCTTGAGTCCCGGACAGGGTTTCCCTGAAGCTTTCTTT. Residues: CASSLSPGQGFPEAFF.